This T cell receptor beta chain came from a study of PD-L1 blockade in urothelial cancer. Study overall: Patients' atezolizumab regimen, 1,200 mg intravenously every 3 weeks, began around 2014. Male sex and bladder-origin urothelial cancer were recorded for about 85% of the roughly 30 patients. Researchers looked at the blood 3 weeks (second dose) and 6 weeks after treatment began. T cell content in blood samples showed a median of 141,255.

The V end was cut by 4 bases, the J end by 2 bases, with 24 bases between. CDR1 is SGDLS, CDR2 YYNGEE, per germline. The CDR3 covers 18 residues. TCRdb keeps only in-frame clones here, not all; method: immunoSEQ multiplex PCR. The profile shows approximately 51,000 clones, approximately 83% of them singletons. This chain uses TRBV9 with TRBJ1-2, with D possibly TRBD1 on 5 matching bases. This TCR was sampled from a man between 60 and 75 years old with urothelial cancer. The input for sequencing was PBMCs, taken around atezolizumab (anti-PD-L1) treatment. As DNA, the CDR3 is TGTGCCAGCAGCCCTACACGACCCGGGGCAGGAGGGAACTATGGCTACACCTTC. This translates into CASSPTRPGAGGNYGYTF.